These 29 T cell receptor beta chains came from one sample sequenced in a study of cytomegalovirus exposure and HLA in healthy donors (dated by TCRdb to about 2017). Libraries were built with the immunoSEQ multiplex PCR assay. A mixture of 60 forward primers for TCR Vbeta segments and 13 reverse primers for TCR Jbeta segments was used in the multiplex PCR. This is the immuneACCESS table as TCRdb keeps it, with only in-frame sequences that have V and J called. A part of the clones is gone; compared with another copy, unresolved V genes explain less than half, and the rest is unexplained. The sample data list 150,000 to 200,000 clones, and roughly 73% of these were observed just once. Of the sample, around 4.7% falls within the top ten clones. Material: PBMCs. The receptor source for this set is a male donor in good health and CMV-seronegative.

The V gene is TRBV6-1, the J gene TRBJ2-1; 9 bases fit TRBD2. This CDR3 has 14 residues. The germline gives CDR1 MNHNS, CDR2 SASEGT. Trimming cost V 5 bases and J 5 bases; bases outside gene matches: 4. DNA of the CDR3: TGTGCCAGCAGTCGGACTAGCGTGAACAATGAGCAGTTCTTC. It is translated as CASSRTSVNNEQFF.

The V and J genes are TRBV10-3 and TRBJ1-1; 12 positions match TRBD1. The CDR3 loop spans 17 amino acids. V was clipped by 7 bases and J by 4 bases; unmatched bases: 13. Per germline, CDR1 ENHRY and CDR2 SYGVKD. The CDR3 sequence is CAIMGLGQGAPSTEAFF. The CDR3 bases are TGTGCCATCATGGGGTTGGGACAGGGGGCGCCGAGCACTGAAGCTTTCTTT.

The genes are TRBV10-3 and TRBJ2-7; D remains unclear. This CDR3 is built from 13 residues. Germline CDR1 reads ENHRY; CDR2 reads SYGVKD. Between the trimmed V and J ends, which lost 10 bases and 3 bases, there was a span of 16 bases. CDR3 in DNA: TGTGCCACAAGTGGCCTAACGGGCTACGAGCAGTACTTC. This sequence encodes CATSGLTGYEQYF.

V is TRBV4-3 and J is TRBJ2-3; possible D gene TRBD2, 6 bases. Germline assignment: CDR1 LGHNA and CDR2 YSLEER. The V gene lost 4 bases and the J gene lost 2 bases, with 16 bases spanning the gap. This CDR3 spans 16 amino acids. The CDR3 region has the DNA TGCGCCAGCAGCCGTGTGGGGGGAGCCAACACAGATACGCAGTATTTT. This translates into CASSRVGGANTDTQYF.

J is TRBJ2-3 and V is TRBV5-4, with TRBD2 matching over 12 bases. CDR1 SGHNT and CDR2 YYREEE come from the germline V gene (reference sequence). J was trimmed by 5 bases and V by 1 base; bases with no gene match: 5. The CDR3 contains 16 residues. In nucleotides, the CDR3 is TGTGCCAGCAGCTTGCGACTAGCGGGGGCCGGAGATACGCAGTATTTT. It is translated as CASSLRLAGAGDTQYF.

The V and J genes are TRBV18 and TRBJ2-7; 10 nucleotides agree with TRBD1. CDR3 length: 16 amino acids. From germline, CDR1 is KGHSH and CDR2 LQKENI. Germline trimming cut 6 bases from V and 7 bases from J; bases unmatched to any gene: 15. The CDR3 sequence is CASSPPGTGVLGEQYF. The CDR3 DNA reads TGTGCCAGCTCGCCTCCCGGGACAGGGGTTCTGGGGGAGCAGTACTTC.

The rearrangement joins TRBV5-1 to TRBJ1-5; perhaps TRBD1 as D (5 bases). Between the trimmed V and J ends, which lost 0 bases and 8 bases, there was a span of 9 bases. Germline V lookup: CDR1 SGHRS, CDR2 YFSETQ. This CDR3 has 13 amino acids. CDR3 nucleotide sequence: TGCGCCAGCAGCTTGGCTGGACATGAGCCCCAGCATTTT. Protein product: CASSLAGHEPQHF.

This chain joins TRBV6-5 and TRBJ1-1; TRBD1 aligns across 8 bases. The CDR3 is 14 residues long. With 4 bases clipped from V and 4 bases from J, the junction kept 5 bases outside the gene matches. Germline V gene data show CDR1 as MNHEY and CDR2 as SVGAGI. CDR3 sequence reads: CASSLNRGATEAFF. The DNA for the CDR3 is TGTGCCAGCAGTTTAAACAGGGGGGCCACTGAAGCTTTCTTT.

This chain links TRBV29-1 with TRBJ2-7, with TRBD2 as a possible D gene (6 bases). This CDR3 is built from 14 residues. Trimming removed 4 bases at V and 1 base at J, with 14 bases between. The V gene's germline CDR1 is SQVTM and CDR2 ANQGSEA. CDR3 protein: CSVVWRAVSYEQYF. CDR3 coding DNA: TGCAGCGTTGTTTGGAGGGCGGTTTCCTACGAGCAGTACTTC.

This clone has only a few counts. The chain carries TRBV6-5 and TRBJ2-7; possible D gene TRBD1, 6 bases. Germline V gene data show CDR1 as MNHEY and CDR2 as SVGAGI. The V gene lost 0 bases and the J gene lost 3 bases, with 9 bases spanning the gap. The CDR3 length is 14 residues. The CDR3 DNA is TGTGCCAGCAGTTACTCATGGGACAACTACGAGCAGTACTTC. It is translated as CASSYSWDNYEQYF.

The J gene is TRBJ2-3, the V gene TRBV6-5; D possibly corresponds to TRBD1 (6 bases). With 6 bases removed from V and 4 bases from J, the gap between germline ends came to 17 bases. This CDR3 is built from 15 residues. Per the germline V gene, CDR1 is MNHEY and CDR2 is SVGAGI. CDR3: CASSPQGWESDTQYF. CDR3 nucleotides: TGTGCCAGCAGCCCACAGGGATGGGAGTCAGATACGCAGTATTTT.

The J gene is TRBJ2-1, the V gene TRBV5-8, with TRBD1 matching over 9 bases. The germline V gene has CDR1 SGHTS and CDR2 YDEGEE. Germline trimming cut 4 bases from V and 4 bases from J; bases unmatched to any gene: 6. This CDR3 is 15 amino acids long. In nucleotides, the CDR3 is TGTGCCAGCAGCATGGGACAGGGAGAGTACAATGAGCAGTTCTTC. Amino acid sequence: CASSMGQGEYNEQFF. The variable domain in full, with the rest retrieved from reference TRBV5-8 and TRBJ2-1, is EAGVTQSPTHLIKTRGQQATLRCSPISGHTSVYWYQQALGLGLQFLLWYDEGEERNRGNFPPRFSGRQFPNYSSELNVNALELEDSALYLCASSMGQGEYNEQFFGPGTRLTVL.

This sequence joins TRBV5-1 and TRBJ2-5, with TRBD1 as a possible D gene (6 bases). Germline V CDR1 and CDR2: SGHRS, YFSETQ. The CDR3 has 13 amino acids. Trimming left V 4 bases short and J 2 bases short, with 9 bases between. This CDR3 reads CASSTGTQETQYF. Here the CDR3 DNA reads TGCGCCAGCAGCACCGGGACACAAGAGACCCAGTACTTC.

The V and J genes are TRBV27 and TRBJ1-5; TRBD1 is a possible D gene (5 bases). Between the trimmed V and J ends, which lost 6 bases and 5 bases, there was a span of 8 bases. The length of the CDR3 is 12 residues. Germline V gene data show CDR1 as MNHEY and CDR2 as SMNVEV (reference sequence). The CDR3 coding sequence is TGTGCCAGCAGGGGGCCCTATCAGCCCCAGCATTTT. It encodes CASRGPYQPQHF.

This chain connects TRBV27 to TRBJ2-7; no clear D. With 6 bases removed from V and 6 bases from J, the gap between germline ends came to 12 bases. Per the germline V gene, CDR1 is MNHEY and CDR2 is SMNVEV (reference sequence). The CDR3 totals 12 residues. CDR3 region: CASSRLRGEQYF. The CDR3 DNA follows: TGTGCCAGCAGCCGCTTAAGAGGCGAGCAGTACTTC.

This chain links TRBV5-1 with TRBJ1-4; no firm D call. The CDR3 is made up of 13 amino acids. Germline-derived CDR1 and CDR2 are SGHRS and YFSETQ. With 0 bases removed from V and 6 bases from J, the gap between germline ends came to 6 bases. DNA for the CDR3: TGCGCCAGCAGCTTGGCGAGGGATGAAAAACTGTTTTTT. Its protein product is CASSLARDEKLFF.

The chain recombines TRBV5-1 with TRBJ2-1; TRBD1 matches at 7 bases. Germline CDR1 and CDR2: SGHRS and YFSETQ. CDR3 length: 14 residues. J was trimmed by 8 bases and V by 5 bases; bases with no gene match: 10. The CDR3 here is CASRRDRSGDEQFF. The CDR3 DNA is TGCGCCAGCAGACGGGACAGAAGTGGGGATGAGCAGTTCTTC.

A single count supports this clone. The chain carries TRBV5-1 and TRBJ1-1, with 9 bases that match TRBD1. CDR1 is SGHRS and CDR2 is YFSETQ in the germline V gene. CDR3 length equals 17 residues. The ends lost 3 bases at V and 0 bases at J; junction bases unmatched: 9. In nucleotides, the CDR3 is TGCGCCAGCAGCTGGGACAGGGCGAAGGAAATGAACACTGAAGCTTTCTTT. This translates into CASSWDRAKEMNTEAFF.

This clone was seen only once. The CDR3 DNA reads TGTGCCAGCATCTGGGGACAGGGGGCCTCTAGCACAGATACGCAGTATTTT. It yields the protein CASIWGQGASSTDTQYF. This chain links TRBV7-9 with TRBJ2-3; 12 bases are shared with TRBD1. Germline assignment: CDR1 SEHNR and CDR2 FQNEAQ (reference sequence). V shed 7 bases, J shed 0 bases, and the junction held 8 bases outside the gene matches. The CDR3 totals 17 residues.

J is TRBJ2-5 and V is TRBV19, with 12 positions matching TRBD2. With 3 bases clipped from V and 1 base from J, the junction kept 6 bases outside the gene matches. Germline V gives CDR1 LNHDA, CDR2 SQIVND (reference sequence). The CDR3 has 17 residues. CDR3 sequence reads: CASSMLAGGSFQETQYF. The CDR3, as DNA: TGTGCCAGTAGTATGCTAGCGGGAGGGTCTTTCCAAGAGACCCAGTACTTC.

The count of this clone is one. The V call is TRBV7-2, the J call TRBJ1-3, with D unclear. The V end lost 1 base, the J end lost 2 bases, and 9 bases lay between the germline ends. Germline CDR1 is SGHTA and CDR2 is FQGNSA. There are 15 residues in the CDR3. CDR3 in amino acids: CASSLGVSAGNTIYF. The CDR3, as DNA: TGTGCCAGCAGCTTAGGTGTATCGGCTGGAAACACCATATATTTT.

The chain recombines TRBV10-2 with TRBJ1-2; D unclear. The V and J ends lost 8 bases and 0 bases respectively, with 10 bases between them. The length of the CDR3 is 13 residues. Looked up from germline, CDR1 is WSHSY and CDR2 is SAAADI. CDR3: CASSVDTNYGYTF. The DNA for the CDR3 is TGCGCCAGCTCAGTAGACACTAACTATGGCTACACCTTC.

As DNA, the CDR3 is TGTGCCAGCAGCCAAGAAAAGACAGGCCCCAGCTATGGCTACACCTTC. Protein product: CASSQEKTGPSYGYTF. V is TRBV4-2 and J is TRBJ1-2; the D gene is possibly TRBD1 (6 bases). Germline V lookup: CDR1 LGHNA, CDR2 YNFKEQ. The germline V and J ends were trimmed by 0 bases and 4 bases, with 15 bases remaining between them. The CDR3 covers 16 residues.

A remark on this clone: Other DNA sequences from this sample encode an identical CDR3 as well. The chain couples TRBV7-2 to TRBJ2-7; TRBD2 agrees at 9 bases. This CDR3 has 16 residues. Germline CDR1 and CDR2: SGHTA and FQGNSA. V dropped 9 bases and J dropped 6; count of bases not matched to a gene: 18. The CDR3, as DNA: TGTGCCAGTAGCCTAACGTGGACTAGCGCCCGTGGCGAGCAGTACTTC. Translating it yields CASSLTWTSARGEQYF.

The rearrangement uses TRBV29-1 and TRBJ2-5; tentatively, D is TRBD2 (6 bases). Germline CDR1 SQVTM, CDR2 ANQGSEA. This CDR3 spans 10 amino acids. The ends were cut back, 4 bases at V and 13 bases at J, with 13 bases in the middle. In DNA form, the CDR3 reads TGCAGCGTTGGGACTACCGTAGGGTACTTC. Residues: CSVGTTVGYF.

The count of this clone is one. The chain combines TRBV7-6 with TRBJ2-5; 8 positions agree with TRBD2. The germline CDR1 and CDR2 sequences are SGHVS and FNYEAQ. Losses at the gene ends were 3 bases for V and 9 bases for J; bases not matched to a gene: 3. This CDR3 has 12 amino acids. The CDR3 coding sequence is TGTGCCAGCAGCTTTCCGGGGGGGGCCCAGTACTTC. It is translated as CASSFPGGAQYF.

This sequence joins TRBV19 and TRBJ1-5; TRBD1 agrees at 8 bases. J lost 7 bases, V lost 8 bases, and 7 bases had no gene match. Germline V lookup: CDR1 LNHDA, CDR2 SQIVND (reference sequence). This CDR3 has 13 residues. The CDR3 spells CASQQGGGQPQHF. The CDR3 DNA sequence: TGTGCCAGTCAACAGGGGGGCGGCCAGCCCCAGCATTTT.

The chain has TRBV28 and TRBJ2-2; a possible D gene is TRBD1 (5 bases). The germline V gene has CDR1 MDHEN and CDR2 SYDVKM. V was cut by 5 bases and J by 4 bases, with 14 bases left in between. This CDR3 is built from 15 residues. The CDR3 spells CASSPQGGGTGELFF. In nucleotides, the CDR3 is TGTGCCAGCAGTCCCCAGGGTGGTGGCACCGGGGAGCTGTTTTTT.

The chain uses TRBV7-6 and TRBJ2-2; unclear D gene. The CDR3 extends over 14 amino acids. Germline V gene lookup returns CDR1 SGHVS and CDR2 FNYEAQ. V was pared by 6 bases and J by 0 bases, with 8 bases between. CDR3 nucleotide sequence: TGTGCCAGCAGTCCGGTCCCGAACACCGGGGAGCTGTTTTTT. It is translated as CASSPVPNTGELFF.